A single sample gave rise to the 3 T cell receptor beta chains below, sequenced in a study of T cell clonality in common variable immunodeficiency. Sequencing was performed with immunoSEQ multiplex PCR; in TCRdb, only in-frame clones are kept and a portion is missing. The sample was found to contain 40,000 to 45,000 clones, and every one recurs. The material sequenced was peripheral blood mononuclear cells. These receptors came from a person aged 18 to 75 in good health.

To note about this clone: Read sequence stops 3 residues before the CDR3 end, and the germline J gene provides the missing end. The chain has TRBV19 and TRBJ2-2, with D unclear. V gave up 5 bases and J gave up 4 bases, with 11 bases separating them. CDR3 length: 14 residues. The germline V gene has CDR1 LNHDA and CDR2 SQIVND (reference sequence). CDR3 region: CASSPYGFTGELFF. Incomplete CDR3 DNA: TGTGCCAGTAGTCCCTACGGGTTCACCGGGGAG.

In its sample, this clone was seen many times. The CDR3 end lies 3 residues beyond the end of the read and is filled in from the germline J gene. J is TRBJ1-1 and V is TRBV7-8; 7 bases align to TRBD1. Germline loops: CDR1 SGHVS, CDR2 FQNEAQ. The CDR3 length is 15 residues. Unmatched junction bases numbered 9, after V lost 4 bases and J lost 4 bases. The sequenced part of the CDR3 DNA is TGTGCCAGCAGCTGGAAGACAGGGCCGGCCACTGAA. Translated, it gives CASSWKTGPATE. The entire CDR3 reads CASSWKTGPATEAFF.

This clone appeared many times. The CDR3 end lies 3 residues beyond the end of the read and is filled in from the germline J gene. V gene TRBV7-8 combines with J gene TRBJ1-5; unclear D gene. The CDR3 contains 14 residues. V gave up 5 bases and J gave up 4 bases, with 12 bases separating them. The germline CDR1 and CDR2 sequences are SGHVS and FQNEAQ. The sequenced CDR3 bases are TGTGCCAGCAGCACGGACGGCGGGAATCAGCCC. Translation gives CASSTDGGNQP. The full-length CDR3 reads as CASSTDGGNQPQHF.